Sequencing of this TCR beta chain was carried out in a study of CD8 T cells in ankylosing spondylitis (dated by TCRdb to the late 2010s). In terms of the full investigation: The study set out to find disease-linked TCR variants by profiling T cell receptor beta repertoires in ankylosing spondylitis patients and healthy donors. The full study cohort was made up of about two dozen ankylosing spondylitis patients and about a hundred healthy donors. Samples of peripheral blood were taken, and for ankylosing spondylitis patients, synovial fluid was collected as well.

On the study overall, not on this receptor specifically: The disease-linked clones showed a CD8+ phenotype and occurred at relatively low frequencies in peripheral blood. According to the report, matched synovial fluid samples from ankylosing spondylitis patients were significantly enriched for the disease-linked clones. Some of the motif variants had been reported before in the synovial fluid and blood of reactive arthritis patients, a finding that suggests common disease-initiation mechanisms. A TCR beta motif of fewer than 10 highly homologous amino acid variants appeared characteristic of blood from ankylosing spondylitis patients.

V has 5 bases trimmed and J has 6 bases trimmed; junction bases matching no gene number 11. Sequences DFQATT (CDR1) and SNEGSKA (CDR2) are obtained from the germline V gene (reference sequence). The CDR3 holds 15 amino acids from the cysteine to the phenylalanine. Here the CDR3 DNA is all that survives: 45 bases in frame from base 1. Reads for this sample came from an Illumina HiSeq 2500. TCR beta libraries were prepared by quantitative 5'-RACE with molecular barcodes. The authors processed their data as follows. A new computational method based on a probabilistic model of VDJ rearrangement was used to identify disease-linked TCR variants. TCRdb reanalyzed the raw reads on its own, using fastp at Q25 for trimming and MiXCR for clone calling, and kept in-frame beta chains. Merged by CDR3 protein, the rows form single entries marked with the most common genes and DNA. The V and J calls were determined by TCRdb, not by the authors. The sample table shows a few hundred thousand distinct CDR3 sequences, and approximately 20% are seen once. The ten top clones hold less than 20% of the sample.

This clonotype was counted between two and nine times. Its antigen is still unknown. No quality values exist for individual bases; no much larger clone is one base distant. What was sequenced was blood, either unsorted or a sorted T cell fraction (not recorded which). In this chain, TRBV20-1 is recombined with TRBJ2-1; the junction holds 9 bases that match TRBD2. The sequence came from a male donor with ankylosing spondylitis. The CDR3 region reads CSAPPLAGLGNEQFF. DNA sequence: TGCAGTGCTCCTCCGCTAGCGGGATTGGGCAATGAGCAGTTCTTC.